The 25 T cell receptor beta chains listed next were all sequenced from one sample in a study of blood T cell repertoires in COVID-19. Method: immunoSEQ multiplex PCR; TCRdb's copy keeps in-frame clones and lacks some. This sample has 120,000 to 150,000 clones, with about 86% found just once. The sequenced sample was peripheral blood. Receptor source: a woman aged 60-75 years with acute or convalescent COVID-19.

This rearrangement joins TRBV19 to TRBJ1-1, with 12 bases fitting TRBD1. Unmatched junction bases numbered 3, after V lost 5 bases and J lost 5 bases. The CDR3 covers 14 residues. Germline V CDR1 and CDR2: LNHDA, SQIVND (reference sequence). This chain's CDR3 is CASSLGQGATEAFF. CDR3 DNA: TGTGCCAGTAGTTTGGGACAGGGGGCAACTGAAGCTTTCTTT.

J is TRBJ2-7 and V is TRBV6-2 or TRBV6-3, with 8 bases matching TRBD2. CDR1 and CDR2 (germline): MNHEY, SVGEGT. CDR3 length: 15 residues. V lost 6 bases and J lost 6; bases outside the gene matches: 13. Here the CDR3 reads CASSRMGGGSLEQYF. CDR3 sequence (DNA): TGTGCCAGCAGCCGCATGGGCGGGGGGAGCCTCGAGCAGTACTTC.

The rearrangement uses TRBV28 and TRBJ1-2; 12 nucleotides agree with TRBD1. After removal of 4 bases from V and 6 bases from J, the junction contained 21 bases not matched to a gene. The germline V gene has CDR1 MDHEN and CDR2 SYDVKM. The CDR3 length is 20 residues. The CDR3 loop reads CASSSLSGTGGPGAANGYTF. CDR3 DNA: TGTGCCAGCAGTTCCCTCTCTGGGACAGGGGGCCCTGGTGCCGCTAATGGCTACACCTTC.

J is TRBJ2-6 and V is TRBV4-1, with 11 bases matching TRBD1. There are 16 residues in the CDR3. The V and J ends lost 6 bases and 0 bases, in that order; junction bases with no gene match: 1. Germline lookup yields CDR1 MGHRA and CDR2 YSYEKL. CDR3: CASRGTGGSGANVLTF. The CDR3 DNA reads TGCGCCAGCAGGGGGACAGGGGGCTCTGGGGCCAACGTCCTGACTTTC.

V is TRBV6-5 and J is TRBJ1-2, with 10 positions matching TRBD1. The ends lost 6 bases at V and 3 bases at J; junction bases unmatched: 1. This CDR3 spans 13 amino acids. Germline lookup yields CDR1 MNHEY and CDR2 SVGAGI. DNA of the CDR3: TGTGCCAGCAGGACAGGGGGCCACTATGGCTACACCTTC. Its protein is CASRTGGHYGYTF.

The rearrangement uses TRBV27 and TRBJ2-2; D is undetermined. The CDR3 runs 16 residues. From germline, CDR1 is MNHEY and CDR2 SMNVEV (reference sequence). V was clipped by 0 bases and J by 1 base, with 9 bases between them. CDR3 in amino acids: CASSLSARKNTGELFF. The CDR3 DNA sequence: TGTGCCAGCAGTTTATCGGCCAGAAAGAACACCGGGGAGCTGTTTTTT.

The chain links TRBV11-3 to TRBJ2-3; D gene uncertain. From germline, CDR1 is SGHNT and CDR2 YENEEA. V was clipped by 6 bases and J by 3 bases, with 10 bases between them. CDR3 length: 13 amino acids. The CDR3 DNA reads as TGTGCCAGCAGTTCACTCCGAACAGATACGCAGTATTTT. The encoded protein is CASSSLRTDTQYF.

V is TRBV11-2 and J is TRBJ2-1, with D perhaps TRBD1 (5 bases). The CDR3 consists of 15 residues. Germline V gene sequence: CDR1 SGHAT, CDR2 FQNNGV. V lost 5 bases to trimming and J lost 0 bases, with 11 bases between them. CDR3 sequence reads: CASSPDSLSYNEQFF. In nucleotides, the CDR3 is TGTGCCAGCAGCCCCGACAGTCTCTCCTACAATGAGCAGTTCTTC.

DNA of the CDR3: TGTGCCAGCAGTGAAGGCGGACAGATCTATGGCTACACCTTC. Translated, it gives CASSEGGQIYGYTF. The chain recombines TRBV6-1 with TRBJ1-2, with a tentative D call TRBD1 (6 bases). Trimming took 1 base from V and 4 from J, leaving 10 bases between them. The CDR3 consists of 14 residues. The germline V gene has CDR1 MNHNS and CDR2 SASEGT.

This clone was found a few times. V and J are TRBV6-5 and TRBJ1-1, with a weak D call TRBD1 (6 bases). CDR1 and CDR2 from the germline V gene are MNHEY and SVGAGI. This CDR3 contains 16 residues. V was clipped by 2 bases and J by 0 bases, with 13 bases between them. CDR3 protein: CASSYRQASMNTEAFF. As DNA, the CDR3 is TGTGCCAGCAGTTACCGACAGGCTTCCATGAACACTGAAGCTTTCTTT.

This chain's CDR3 is CASSSIRGIFPHNYGYTF. The CDR3 nucleotides read TGTGCCAGCAGCTCGATCAGGGGGATATTCCCCCACAACTATGGCTACACCTTC. The chain links TRBV27 to TRBJ1-2; 7 positions match TRBD1. Germline V CDR1 and CDR2: MNHEY, SMNVEV (reference sequence). V trimming: 6 bases; J trimming: 2 bases; junction bases outside the gene matches: 18. There are 18 residues in the CDR3.

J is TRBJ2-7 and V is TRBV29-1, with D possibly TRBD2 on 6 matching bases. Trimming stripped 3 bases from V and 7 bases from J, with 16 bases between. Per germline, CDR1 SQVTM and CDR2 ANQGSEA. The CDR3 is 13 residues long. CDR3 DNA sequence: TGCAGCGTTGACGGGGAGGCGGTAGGGGAGCAGTACTTC. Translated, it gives CSVDGEAVGEQYF.

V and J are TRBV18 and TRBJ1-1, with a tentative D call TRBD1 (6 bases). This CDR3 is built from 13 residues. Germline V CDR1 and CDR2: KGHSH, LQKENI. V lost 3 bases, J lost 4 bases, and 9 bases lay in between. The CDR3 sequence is CASSPRGSTEAFF. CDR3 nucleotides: TGTGCCAGCTCACCCAGGGGCTCCACTGAAGCTTTCTTT. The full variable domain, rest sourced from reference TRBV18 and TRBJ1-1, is NAGVMQNPRHLVRRRGQEARLRCSPMKGHSHVYWYRQLPEEGLKFMVYLQKENIIDESGMPKERFSAEFPKEGPSILRIQQVVRGDSAAYFCASSPRGSTEAFFGQGTRLTVV.

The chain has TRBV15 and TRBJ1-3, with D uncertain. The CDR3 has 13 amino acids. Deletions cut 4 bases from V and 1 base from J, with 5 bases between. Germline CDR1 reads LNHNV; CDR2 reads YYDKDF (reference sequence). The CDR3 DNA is TGTGCCACCAGCACCAGATCTGGAAACACCATATATTTT. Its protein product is CATSTRSGNTIYF. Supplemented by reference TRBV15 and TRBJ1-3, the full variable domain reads DAMVIQNPRYQVTQFGKPVTLSCSQTLNHNVMYWYQQKSSQAPKLLFHYYDKDFNNEADTPDNFQSRRPNTSFCFLDIRSPGLGDTAMYLCATSTRSGNTIYFGEGSWLTVV.

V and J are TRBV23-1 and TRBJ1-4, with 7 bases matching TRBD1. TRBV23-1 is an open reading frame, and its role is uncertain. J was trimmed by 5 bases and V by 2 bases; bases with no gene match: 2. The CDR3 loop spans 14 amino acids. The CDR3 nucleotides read TGCGCCAGCAGTCAAGACAGGGAAAATGAAAAACTGTTTTTT. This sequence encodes CASSQDRENEKLFF.

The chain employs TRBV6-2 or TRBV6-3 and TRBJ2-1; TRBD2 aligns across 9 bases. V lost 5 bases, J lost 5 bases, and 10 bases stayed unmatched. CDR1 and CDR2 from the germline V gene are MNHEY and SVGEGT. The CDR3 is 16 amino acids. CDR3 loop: CASSVVVAGAHNEQFF. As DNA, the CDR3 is TGTGCCAGCAGTGTCGTGGTAGCGGGAGCCCACAATGAGCAGTTCTTC.

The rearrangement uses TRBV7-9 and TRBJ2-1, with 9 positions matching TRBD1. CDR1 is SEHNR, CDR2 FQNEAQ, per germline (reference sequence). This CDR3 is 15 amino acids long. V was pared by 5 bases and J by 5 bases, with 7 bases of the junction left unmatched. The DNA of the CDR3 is TGTGCCAGCAGCCGAGCGCGGGACAGGGACAATGAGCAGTTCTTC. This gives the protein CASSRARDRDNEQFF. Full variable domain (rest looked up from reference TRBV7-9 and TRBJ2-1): DTGVSQNPRHKITKRGQNVTFRCDPISEHNRLYWYRQTLGQGPEFLTYFQNEAQLEKSRLLSDRFSAERPKGSFSTLEIQRTEQGDSAMYLCASSRARDRDNEQFFGPGTRLTVL.

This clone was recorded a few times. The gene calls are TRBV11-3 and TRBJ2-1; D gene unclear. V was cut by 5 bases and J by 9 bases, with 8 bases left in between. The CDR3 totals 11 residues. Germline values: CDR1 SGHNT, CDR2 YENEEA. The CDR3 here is CASSTEFEQFF. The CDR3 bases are TGTGCCAGCAGCACAGAGTTTGAGCAGTTCTTC.

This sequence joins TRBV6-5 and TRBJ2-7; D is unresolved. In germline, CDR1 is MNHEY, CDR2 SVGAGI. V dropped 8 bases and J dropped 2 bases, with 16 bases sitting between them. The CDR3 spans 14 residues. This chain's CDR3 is CASLGRAPPYEQYF. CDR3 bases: TGTGCCAGCCTAGGAAGAGCACCCCCCTACGAGCAGTACTTC.

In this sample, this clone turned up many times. The CDR3 loop is CASSIGGNYGYTF. The CDR3 bases are TGTGCCAGCAGTATAGGGGGAAACTATGGCTACACCTTC. The gene calls are TRBV28 and TRBJ1-2; D is perhaps TRBD1 (6 bases). Germline values: CDR1 MDHEN, CDR2 SYDVKM. This CDR3 spans 13 amino acids. Trimming shortened V by 5 bases and J by 2 bases, and 9 bases separated the two germline ends.

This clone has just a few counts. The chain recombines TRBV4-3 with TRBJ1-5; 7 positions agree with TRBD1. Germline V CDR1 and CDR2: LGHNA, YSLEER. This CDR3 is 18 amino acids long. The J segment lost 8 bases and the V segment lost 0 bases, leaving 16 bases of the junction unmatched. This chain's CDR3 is CASSQDLIRGSDREPQHF. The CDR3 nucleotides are TGCGCCAGCAGCCAAGATCTTATTCGAGGGTCTGACAGGGAGCCCCAGCATTTT.

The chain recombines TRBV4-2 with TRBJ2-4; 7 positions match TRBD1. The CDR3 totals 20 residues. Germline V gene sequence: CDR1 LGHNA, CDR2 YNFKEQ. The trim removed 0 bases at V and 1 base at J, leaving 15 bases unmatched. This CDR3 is CASSQDLPDRVSVAKNIQYF. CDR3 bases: TGTGCCAGCAGCCAAGACCTCCCCGACAGGGTTTCGGTGGCCAAAAACATTCAGTACTTC.

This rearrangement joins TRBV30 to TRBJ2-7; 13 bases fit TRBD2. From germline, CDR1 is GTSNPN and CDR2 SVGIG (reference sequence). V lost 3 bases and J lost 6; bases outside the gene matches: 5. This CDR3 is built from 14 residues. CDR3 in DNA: TGTGCCTGGAGGGGGACTAGCGGGGCGGGCGAGCAGTACTTC. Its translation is CAWRGTSGAGEQYF.

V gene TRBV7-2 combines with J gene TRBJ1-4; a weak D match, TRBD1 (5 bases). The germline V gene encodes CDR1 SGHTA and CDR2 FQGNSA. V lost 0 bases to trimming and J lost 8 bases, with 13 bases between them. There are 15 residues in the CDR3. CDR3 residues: CASSLAYGGFEKLFF. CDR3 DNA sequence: TGTGCCAGCAGCTTAGCGTATGGGGGGTTCGAAAAACTGTTTTTT.

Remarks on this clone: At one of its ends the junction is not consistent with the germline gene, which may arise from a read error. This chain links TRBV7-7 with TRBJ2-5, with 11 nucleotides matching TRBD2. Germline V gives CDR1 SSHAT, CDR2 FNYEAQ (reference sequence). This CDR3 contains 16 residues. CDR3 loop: CASSPQPTSGGETQYF. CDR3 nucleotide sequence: TGTGCTAGCAGCCCCCAACCAACTAGCGGGGGAGAGACCCAGTACTTC.